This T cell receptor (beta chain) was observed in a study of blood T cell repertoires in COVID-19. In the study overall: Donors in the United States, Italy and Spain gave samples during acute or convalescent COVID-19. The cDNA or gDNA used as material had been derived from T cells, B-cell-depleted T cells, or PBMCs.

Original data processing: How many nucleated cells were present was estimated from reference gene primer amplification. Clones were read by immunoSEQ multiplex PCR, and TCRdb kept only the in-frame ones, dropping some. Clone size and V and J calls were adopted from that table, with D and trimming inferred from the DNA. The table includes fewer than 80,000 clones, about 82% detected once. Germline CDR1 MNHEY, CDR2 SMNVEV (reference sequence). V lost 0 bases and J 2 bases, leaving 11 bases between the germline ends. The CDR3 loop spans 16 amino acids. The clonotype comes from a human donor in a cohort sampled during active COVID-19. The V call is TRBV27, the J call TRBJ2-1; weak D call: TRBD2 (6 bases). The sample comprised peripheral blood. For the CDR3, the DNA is TGTGCCAGCAGTTTATCCAGCGGAGGGGCCTACAATGAGCAGTTCTTC. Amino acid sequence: CASSLSSGGAYNEQFF.